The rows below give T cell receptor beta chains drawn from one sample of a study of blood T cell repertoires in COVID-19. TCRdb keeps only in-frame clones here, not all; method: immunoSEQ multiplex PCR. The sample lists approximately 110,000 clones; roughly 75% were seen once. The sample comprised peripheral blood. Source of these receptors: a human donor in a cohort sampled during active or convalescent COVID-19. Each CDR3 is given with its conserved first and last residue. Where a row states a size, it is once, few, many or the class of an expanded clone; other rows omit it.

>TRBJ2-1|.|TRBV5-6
CASSLASGWSYNEQFF
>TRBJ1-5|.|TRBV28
CASTTGQGARRGNQPQHF
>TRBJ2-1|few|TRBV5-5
CASSPTRIGNWEQFF
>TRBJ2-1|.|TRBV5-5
CASSLVGSGFYNEQFF
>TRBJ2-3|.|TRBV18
CASSPTRQGTDTQYF
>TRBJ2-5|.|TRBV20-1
CSASSRAGETQYF
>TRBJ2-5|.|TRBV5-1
CASSRDFQETQYF
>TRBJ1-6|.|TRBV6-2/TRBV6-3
CASSYYSSNSPLHF
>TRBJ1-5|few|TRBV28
CASSSSGVSGNQPQHF
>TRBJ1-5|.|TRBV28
CASSFFQVGGRIYQPQHF
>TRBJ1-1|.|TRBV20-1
CSATRQNEAFF
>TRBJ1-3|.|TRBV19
CASRLAGVNTIYF
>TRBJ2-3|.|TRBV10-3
CAISDPRSGDDTDTQYF
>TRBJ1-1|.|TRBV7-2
CASSSQPGVDTEAFF
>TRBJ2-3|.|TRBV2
CASCSRLTDTQYF
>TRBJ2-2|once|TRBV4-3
CASSRTGAPNTGELFF
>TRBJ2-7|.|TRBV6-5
CASSYGFTLRENEQYF
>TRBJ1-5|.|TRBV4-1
CASSHQTGNQPQHF
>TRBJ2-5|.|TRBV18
CASSPYSETQYF
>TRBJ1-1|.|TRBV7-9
CASSPSGSTEAFF
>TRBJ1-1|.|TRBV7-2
CASSFSGMNTEAFF
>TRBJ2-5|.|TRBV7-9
CASSPWDRGETQYF
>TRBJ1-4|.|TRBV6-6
CASRVQGVNEKLFF
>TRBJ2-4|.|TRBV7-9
CASSLGLQGKAKNIQYF
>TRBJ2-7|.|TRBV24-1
CATSDPRTGGSSEQYF
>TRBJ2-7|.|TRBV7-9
CASSPGDGYEQYF
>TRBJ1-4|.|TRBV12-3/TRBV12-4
CASSFRDREKLFF
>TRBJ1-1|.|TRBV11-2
CASSLVRDTEAFF
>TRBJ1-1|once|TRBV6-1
CASSEMVGWRNTEAFF
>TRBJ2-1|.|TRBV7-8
CASSQREAGYNEQFF
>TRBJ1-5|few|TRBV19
CASSIDRGRYQPQHF
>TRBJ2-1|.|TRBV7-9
CASSLGRGSDEQFF
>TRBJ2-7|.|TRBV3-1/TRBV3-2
CASSYSRYEQYF